One sample yielded the 14 T cell receptor beta chains listed below, sequenced in a study of blood T cells in healthy people across ages (dated by TCRdb to 2013 to 2016). Libraries were made using 5' RACE. Sequencing took place on an Illumina HiSeq 2500. A second 7 to 11 cycle PCR used a sample-barcoded 5' primer and a J-beta primer mix. TCRdb reprocessing: public reads trimmed at Q25 with fastp, clones called with MiXCR, in-frame beta chains kept. Each entry is one CDR3 protein sequence, shown with its most common DNA and genes. The sample profile shows about 760,000 distinct CDR3 sequences; more than 20% of them were found once. The biggest ten clones account for under 10% of the sample. The same data also contributed to another study, on T cells of mothers and their children.

The sample comprised blood. Receptors were obtained from a boy aged 5-17 years in good health.

In this sample, this clonotype turned up once. At one end, the junction sequence differs from germline, possibly due to a read error. The rearrangement links TRBV20-1 to TRBJ2-7; 7 positions match TRBD2. Germline values: CDR1 DFQATT, CDR2 SNEGSKA (reference sequence). This CDR3 is built from 17 residues. The CDR3 spells CSARVPSGEVSSYGQYF. The DNA of the CDR3 is TGCAGTGCTAGAGTTCCCAGCGGGGAGGTTTCCTCCTACGGGCAGTACTTC.

This clonotype was seen a few times. The CDR3 protein is CASSSARGTGDETQYF. Here the CDR3 DNA reads TGTGCCAGCAGCTCGGCCAGAGGGACGGGAGATGAGACCCAGTACTTC. This chain connects TRBV7-9 to TRBJ2-5; D is possibly TRBD2 (6 bases). V gave up 4 bases and J gave up 5 bases, with 20 bases separating them. The germline V gene encodes CDR1 SEHNR and CDR2 FQNEAQ (reference sequence). The CDR3 is made up of 16 amino acids.

This clonotype was seen a handful of times. The chain uses TRBV6-5 and TRBJ2-1; TRBD2 aligns across 11 bases. V trimming: 2 bases; J trimming: 7 bases; junction bases outside the gene matches: 10. CDR1 and CDR2 from the germline V gene are MNHEY and SVGAGI. The CDR3 totals 17 residues. This CDR3 reads CASSYRHLAGGPNEQFF. DNA for the CDR3: TGTGCCAGCAGTTACCGTCATTTAGCGGGGGGGCCGAATGAGCAGTTCTTC.

In its sample, this clonotype was seen a few times. This chain joins TRBV7-8 and TRBJ2-1; 10 bases fit TRBD2. This CDR3 is 15 amino acids long. CDR1 and CDR2 (germline): SGHVS, FQNEAQ. V trimming: 1 base; J trimming: 8 bases; junction bases outside the gene matches: 5. CDR3 sequence: CASSLELAGFHEQFF. CDR3 nucleotide sequence: TGTGCCAGCAGCTTAGAACTAGCGGGGTTTCATGAGCAGTTCTTC.

This clonotype occurred a few times. The chain combines TRBV19 with TRBJ2-7; no clear D. V lost 1 base and J 0 bases, leaving 7 bases between the germline ends. There are 14 residues in the CDR3. Germline V CDR1 and CDR2: LNHDA, SQIVND (reference sequence). In DNA form, the CDR3 reads TGTGCCAGTAGTATAGTATTGACCTCCTACGAGCAGTACTTC. This gives the protein CASSIVLTSYEQYF.

The chain couples TRBV7-3 to TRBJ2-4, with no clear D. Germline V gene lookup returns CDR1 SGHTA and CDR2 FQGTGA. The ends were cut back, 5 bases at V and 11 bases at J, with 10 bases in the middle. The CDR3 is 11 amino acids. Here the CDR3 DNA reads TGTGCCAGCAGCCAGCGCCCCGTTCAGTACTTC. It yields the protein CASSQRPVQYF.

There are a few counts of this clonotype. The chain recombines TRBV20-1 with TRBJ2-7; perhaps TRBD1 as D (5 bases). CDR1 is DFQATT and CDR2 is SNEGSKA in the germline V gene (reference sequence). Trimming left V 6 bases short and J 3 bases short, with 15 bases between. The CDR3 loop spans 13 amino acids. The CDR3 coding sequence is TGCAGTGCACGACCTGGACATTACTACGAGCAGTACTTC. It specifies CSARPGHYYEQYF.

The rearrangement uses TRBV29-1 and TRBJ2-1; D uncertain. Germline CDR1 and CDR2: SQVTM and ANQGSEA. The CDR3 length is 13 residues. The V end lost 5 bases, the J end lost 6 bases, and 14 bases lay between the germline ends. In nucleotides, the CDR3 is TGCAGCGTTCTTCCCACCTCCCCCAATGAGCAGTTCTTC. It codes for CSVLPTSPNEQFF.

The chain is built from TRBV20-1 and TRBJ1-3, with D possibly matching TRBD1 (5 bases). The CDR3 length is 15 residues. V lost 5 bases and J lost 4, with 18 bases in between. The germline V gene has CDR1 DFQATT and CDR2 SNEGSKA (reference sequence). The CDR3 DNA follows: TGCAGTGCTCCCCGGGCGACAGTGGACGGAAACACCATATATTTT. This codes for CSAPRATVDGNTIYF.

The chain uses TRBV6-5 and TRBJ1-1; possible D gene TRBD1, 5 bases. Trimming stripped 6 bases from V and 6 bases from J, with 14 bases between. The CDR3 runs to 13 residues. CDR1 MNHEY and CDR2 SVGAGI come from the germline V gene. CDR3 DNA: TGTGCCAGCAGCGGGACCTATGACGCTGAAGCTTTCTTT. It yields the protein CASSGTYDAEAFF.

There are a few counts of this clonotype. J is TRBJ1-3 and V is TRBV7-9; the D is unclear. CDR1 and CDR2 from the germline V gene are SEHNR and FQNEAQ (reference sequence). This CDR3 is built from 15 residues. V was trimmed by 3 bases and J by 0 bases, leaving 9 bases between them. CDR3 nucleotides: TGTGCCAGCAGCTTGAGAGCGAGCTCTGGAAACACCATATATTTT. Translating it yields CASSLRASSGNTIYF.

The chain combines TRBV5-6 with TRBJ1-1, with unresolved D. Germline CDR1 and CDR2: SGHDT and YYEEEE. The CDR3 length is 12 residues. V lost 0 bases and J 6 bases, leaving 6 bases between the germline ends. The CDR3 loop is CASSLVGSEAFF. The CDR3 DNA sequence: TGTGCCAGCAGCTTGGTCGGATCTGAAGCTTTCTTT.

This clonotype was seen a few times. The chain is built from TRBV20-1 and TRBJ2-1; tentatively, D is TRBD2 (5 bases). Near its end, the DNA agrees better with TRBJ2-7, so the J call may be wrong. This CDR3 spans 12 amino acids. Per germline, CDR1 DFQATT and CDR2 SNEGSKA (reference sequence). Here the CDR3 DNA reads TGCAGTGCTAGAGTGGACTCGGGCGTGCAGTACTTC. Protein sequence: CSARVDSGVQYF.

The chain links TRBV12-3 or TRBV12-4 to TRBJ2-3, with 8 nucleotides matching TRBD1. With V trimmed by 5 bases and J by 2 bases, 6 bases remained unmatched. The CDR3 loop spans 15 amino acids. The CDR3 nucleotides read TGTGCCAGCAGTGCGGACAGGGTCCCCACAGATACGCAGTATTTT. It is translated as CASSADRVPTDTQYF.